The 12 T cell receptor beta chains given below trace back to one sample, sequenced in a study of blood T cell repertoires in COVID-19. The assay was immunoSEQ multiplex PCR, and TCRdb's table has in-frame clones only and misses some. The data show some 340,000 clones, with more than 85% seen just once and about 4% held by the top ten. Sequencing was performed on PBMCs or T cells enriched from blood (not recorded which). These receptors were obtained from a woman in her twenties or thirties who had been exposed to COVID-19.

V is TRBV29-1 and J is TRBJ1-4, with a weak D call TRBD1 (5 bases). The CDR3 has 12 amino acids. CDR1 is SQVTM and CDR2 is ANQGSEA in the germline V gene. V was cut by 5 bases and J by 3 bases, with 7 bases left in between. CDR3 in amino acids: CSVWGANEKLFF. The CDR3 DNA reads as TGCAGCGTTTGGGGGGCTAATGAAAAACTGTTTTTT.

Here the CDR3 reads CAIRPGTGGLGNTIYF. The CDR3 DNA reads as TGTGCCATCAGGCCCGGGACAGGGGGCCTTGGAAACACCATATATTTT. The chain employs TRBV10-3 and TRBJ1-3; TRBD1 matches at 12 bases. Germline assignment: CDR1 ENHRY and CDR2 SYGVKD. CDR3 length: 16 amino acids. After removal of 6 bases from V and 3 bases from J, the junction contained 6 bases not matched to a gene.

The V call is TRBV5-6, the J call TRBJ1-2; no firm D call. Germline assignment: CDR1 SGHDT and CDR2 YYEEEE. This CDR3 comprises 14 residues. V was pared by 4 bases and J by 2 bases, with 12 bases between. CDR3 region: CASSLLRGNYGYTF. The CDR3 region has the DNA TGTGCCAGCAGCCTCTTACGGGGAAACTATGGCTACACCTTC.

V is TRBV5-4 and J is TRBJ2-4, with TRBD1 matching 9 bases. The junction had 4 bases not matched to a gene; V was cut back by 3 bases and J by 6 bases. The CDR3 is made up of 14 amino acids. Germline assignment: CDR1 SGHNT and CDR2 YYREEE (reference sequence). Here the CDR3 reads CASSSPGQGNIQYF. The CDR3 DNA reads TGTGCCAGCAGCTCTCCGGGACAGGGAAACATTCAGTACTTC.

The J gene is TRBJ1-1, the V gene TRBV7-9; no clear D. Germline V CDR1 and CDR2: SEHNR, FQNEAQ (reference sequence). The CDR3 totals 15 residues. V lost 2 bases, J lost 2 bases, and 12 bases lay in between. In nucleotides, the CDR3 is TGTGCCAGCAGCTTACCCCTAGTGAGCAACACTGAAGCTTTCTTT. It is translated as CASSLPLVSNTEAFF. The full variable domain, rest sourced from reference TRBV7-9 and TRBJ1-1, is DTGVSQNPRHKITKRGQNVTFRCDPISEHNRLYWYRQTLGQGPEFLTYFQNEAQLEKSRLLSDRFSAERPKGSFSTLEIQRTEQGDSAMYLCASSLPLVSNTEAFFGQGTRLTVV.

This clone came up once. The rearrangement links TRBV3-1 (or the pseudogene TRBV3-2) to TRBJ2-4; unclear D gene. V lost 8 bases and J 9 bases, leaving 14 bases between the germline ends. CDR3 length: 12 amino acids. From germline, CDR1 is LGHDT and CDR2 YNNKEL (reference sequence). CDR3 DNA: TGTGCCAGCTCCCGTTCGGGTGGCATTCAGTACTTC. This gives the protein CASSRSGGIQYF.

CDR3 sequence: CASSYEAATNEKLFF. DNA of the CDR3: TGTGCCAGCAGTTACGAGGCCGCAACTAATGAAAAACTGTTTTTT. This chain connects TRBV6-5 to TRBJ1-4, with D uncertain. This CDR3 has 15 residues. Trimming shortened V by 2 bases and J by 0 bases, and 7 bases separated the two germline ends. Germline-derived CDR1 and CDR2 are MNHEY and SVGAGI.

This CDR3 is CASSPSSGPNYGYTF. For the CDR3, the DNA is TGTGCCAGCAGCCCAAGCTCAGGTCCTAACTATGGCTACACCTTC. This chain joins TRBV4-2 and TRBJ1-2; no firm D call. Looked up from germline, CDR1 is LGHNA and CDR2 is YNFKEQ. This CDR3 is built from 15 residues. Trimming removed 4 bases from V and 0 bases from J, with 12 bases in between.

Here the CDR3 reads CASSLQEDTEAFF. Here the CDR3 DNA reads TGTGCCAGCAGCTTACAGGAGGACACTGAAGCTTTCTTT. The V gene is TRBV7-9, the J gene TRBJ1-1; D not resolved. The CDR3 spans 13 residues. Germline V gene data show CDR1 as SEHNR and CDR2 as FQNEAQ (reference sequence). Trimming removed 2 bases from V and 3 bases from J, with 7 bases in between.

V usage is TRBV2 and J usage is TRBJ1-1, with TRBD1 matching 8 bases. Trimming cost V 5 bases and J 0 bases; bases outside gene matches: 5. This CDR3 spans 15 amino acids. Per the germline V gene, CDR1 is SNHLY and CDR2 is FYNNEI. CDR3 sequence: CASSTRQGMNTEAFF. The CDR3 DNA reads as TGTGCCAGCAGTACCCGACAGGGGATGAACACTGAAGCTTTCTTT. Full variable domain (outside the CDR3, taken from reference TRBV2 and TRBJ1-1): EPEVTQTPSHQVTQMGQEVILRCVPISNHLYFYWYRQILGQKVEFLVSFYNNEISEKSEIFDDQFSVERPDGSNFTLKIRSTKLEDSAMYFCASSTRQGMNTEAFFGQGTRLTVV.

This rearrangement joins TRBV5-1 to TRBJ2-3; TRBD2 aligns across 15 bases. The CDR3 runs 16 residues. Germline lookup yields CDR1 SGHRS and CDR2 YFSETQ. J was trimmed by 5 bases and V by 3 bases; bases with no gene match: 4. Here the CDR3 DNA reads TGCGCCAGCAGCTGGACTAGCGGGGGGGCTGGAGATACGCAGTATTTT. This encodes CASSWTSGGAGDTQYF.

The V gene is TRBV19, the J gene TRBJ2-1; 9 bases fit TRBD2. V shed 8 bases, J shed 6 bases, and the junction held 8 bases outside the gene matches. Germline V gene data show CDR1 as LNHDA and CDR2 as SQIVND (reference sequence). The CDR3 extends over 14 amino acids. This CDR3 reads CASARQRGVNEQFF. The DNA of the CDR3 is TGTGCCAGTGCCCGCCAGCGGGGGGTCAATGAGCAGTTCTTC.